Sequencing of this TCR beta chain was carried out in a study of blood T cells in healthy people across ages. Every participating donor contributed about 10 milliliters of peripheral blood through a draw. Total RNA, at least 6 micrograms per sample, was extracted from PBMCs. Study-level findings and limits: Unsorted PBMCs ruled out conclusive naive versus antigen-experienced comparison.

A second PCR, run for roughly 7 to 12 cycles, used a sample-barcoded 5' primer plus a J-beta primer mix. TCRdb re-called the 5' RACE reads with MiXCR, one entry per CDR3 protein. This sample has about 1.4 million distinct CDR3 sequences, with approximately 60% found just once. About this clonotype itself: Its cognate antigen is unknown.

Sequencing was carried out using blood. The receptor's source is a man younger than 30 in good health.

The CDR3: CSASRVTASKAFF. The CDR3 bases are TGCAGTGCGAGTAGAGTCACAGCGTCTAAAGCTTTCTTT. This sequence joins TRBV20-1 and TRBJ1-1; D gene unclear. Germline V gene lookup returns CDR1 DFQATT and CDR2 SNEGSKA (reference sequence). Trimming stripped 6 bases from V and 9 bases from J, with 20 bases between. The CDR3 contains 13 residues.